This T cell receptor beta chain was identified in a study of human CD8 memory T cell subsets. Concerning this clonotype itself: Antigen specificity is unknown.

The CDR3 contains 12 residues. Germline CDR1 MNHEY, CDR2 SMNVEV (reference sequence). Study observations and caveats: Only a minimal degree of mutual overlap characterized stem-like memory and precursor exhausted T cell repertoires. Sequencing was limited to the T cell receptor beta chain.

Preparation of the TCR beta libraries relied on UMI-labeled 5' RACE. After re-calling the 5' RACE reads, TCRdb lists one entry per CDR3 protein, DNA absent. The sample has approximately 6,200 distinct CDR3 sequences. The study classified TPEX cells as CCR7+ PD-1+ TIGIT+ early memory CD8+ T cells bearing exhausted-like traits. The receptor was isolated from a human donor in good health. What was sequenced was CD8+ T cells from PBMCs. The J gene is TRBJ2-7, the V gene TRBV27. CDR3 protein: CASMETPYEQYF.